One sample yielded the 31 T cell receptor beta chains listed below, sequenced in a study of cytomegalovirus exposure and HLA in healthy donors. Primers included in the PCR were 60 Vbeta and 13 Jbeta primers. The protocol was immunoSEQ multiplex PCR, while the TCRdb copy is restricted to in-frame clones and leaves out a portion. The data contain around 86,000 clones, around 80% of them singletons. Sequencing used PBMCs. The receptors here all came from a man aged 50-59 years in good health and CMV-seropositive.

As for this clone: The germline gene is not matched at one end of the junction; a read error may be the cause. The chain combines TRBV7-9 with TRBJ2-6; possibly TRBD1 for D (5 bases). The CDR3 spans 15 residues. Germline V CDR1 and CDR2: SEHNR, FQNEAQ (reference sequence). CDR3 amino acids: CASRTTPPGANGLTF. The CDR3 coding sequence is TGTGCCAGCAGGACCACACCACCTGGGGCCAACGGCCTGACTTTC. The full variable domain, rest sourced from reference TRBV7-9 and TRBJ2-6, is DTGVSQNPRHKITKRGQNVTFRCDPISEHNRLYWYRQTLGQGPEFLTYFQNEAQLEKSRLLSDRFSAERPKGSFSTLEIQRTEQGDSAMYLCASRTTPPGANGLTFGAGSRLTVL.

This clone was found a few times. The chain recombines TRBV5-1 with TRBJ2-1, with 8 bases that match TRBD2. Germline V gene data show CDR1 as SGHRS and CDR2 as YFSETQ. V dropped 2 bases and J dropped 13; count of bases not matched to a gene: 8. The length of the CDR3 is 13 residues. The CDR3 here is CASSLGTSGSQFF. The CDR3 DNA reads TGCGCCAGCAGCTTAGGGACTAGTGGAAGTCAGTTCTTC.

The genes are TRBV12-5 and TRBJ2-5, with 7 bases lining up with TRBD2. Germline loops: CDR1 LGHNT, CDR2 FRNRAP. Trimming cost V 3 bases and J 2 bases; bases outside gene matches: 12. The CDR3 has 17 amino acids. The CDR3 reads CASGFRVRGGVQETQYF. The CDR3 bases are TGTGCTAGTGGTTTTAGGGTAAGGGGAGGGGTACAAGAGACCCAGTACTTC.

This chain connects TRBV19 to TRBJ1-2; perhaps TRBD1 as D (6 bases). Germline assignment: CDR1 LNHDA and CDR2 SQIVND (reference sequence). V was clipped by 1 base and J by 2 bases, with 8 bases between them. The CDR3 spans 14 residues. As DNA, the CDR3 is TGTGCCAGTAGTATAGTGGGGACAAACTATGGCTACACCTTC. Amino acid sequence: CASSIVGTNYGYTF. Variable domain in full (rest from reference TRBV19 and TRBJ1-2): DGGITQSPKYLFRKEGQNVTLSCEQNLNHDAMYWYRQDPGQGLRLIYYSQIVNDFQKGDIAEGYSVSREKKESFPLTVTSAQKNPTAFYLCASSIVGTNYGYTFGSGTRLTVV.

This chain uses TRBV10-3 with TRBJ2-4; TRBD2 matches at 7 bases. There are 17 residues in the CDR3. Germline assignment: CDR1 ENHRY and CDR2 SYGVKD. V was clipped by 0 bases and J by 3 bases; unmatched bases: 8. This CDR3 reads CAISESGRLAGKNIQYF. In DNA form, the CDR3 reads TGTGCCATCAGTGAGTCGGGTAGATTAGCGGGCAAAAACATTCAGTACTTC.

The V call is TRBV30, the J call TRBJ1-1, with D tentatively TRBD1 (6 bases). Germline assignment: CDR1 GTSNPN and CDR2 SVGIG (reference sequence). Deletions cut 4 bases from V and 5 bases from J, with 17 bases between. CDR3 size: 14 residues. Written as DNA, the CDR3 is TGTGCCTGGAACCCCTGGCAGGGGTGGACTGAAGCTTTCTTT. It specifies CAWNPWQGWTEAFF.

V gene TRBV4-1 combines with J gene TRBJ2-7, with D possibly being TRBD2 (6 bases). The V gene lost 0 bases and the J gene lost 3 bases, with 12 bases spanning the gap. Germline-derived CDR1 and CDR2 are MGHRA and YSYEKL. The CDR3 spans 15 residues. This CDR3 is CASSQERGILYEQYF. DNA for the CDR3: TGCGCCAGCAGCCAAGAGCGCGGGATCCTCTACGAGCAGTACTTC.

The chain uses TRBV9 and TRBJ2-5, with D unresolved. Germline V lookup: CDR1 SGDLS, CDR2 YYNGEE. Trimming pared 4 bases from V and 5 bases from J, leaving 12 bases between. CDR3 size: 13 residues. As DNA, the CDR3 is TGTGCCAGCAGCTCCTCATTGCGCGAGACCCAGTACTTC. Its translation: CASSSSLRETQYF.

The DNA of the CDR3 is TGTGCCAGCAGTGATAACGGGGGGTACAATGAGCAGTTCTTC. Its protein product is CASSDNGGYNEQFF. This chain connects TRBV6-1 to TRBJ2-1; TRBD2 aligns across 7 bases. Per germline, CDR1 MNHNS and CDR2 SASEGT. The CDR3 contains 14 residues. The junction had 3 bases not matched to a gene; V was cut back by 3 bases and J by 4 bases.

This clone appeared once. CDR3 nucleotides: TGTGCCAGCAGCCACCTTTCAGGGCGCCGATCGTTGGCAGATACGCAGTATTTT. It translates to CASSHLSGRRSLADTQYF. The J gene is TRBJ2-3, the V gene TRBV14; D might be TRBD1 (5 bases). Germline CDR1 and CDR2: SGHDN and FVKESK. V dropped 3 bases and J dropped 4 bases, with 23 bases sitting between them. The CDR3 totals 18 residues. The full variable domain, completed using reference TRBV14 and TRBJ2-3, is EAGVTQFPSHSVIEKGQTVTLRCDPISGHDNLYWYRRVMGKEIKFLLHFVKESKQDESGMPNNRFLAERTGGTYSTLKVQPAELEDSGVYFCASSHLSGRRSLADTQYFGPGTRLTVL.

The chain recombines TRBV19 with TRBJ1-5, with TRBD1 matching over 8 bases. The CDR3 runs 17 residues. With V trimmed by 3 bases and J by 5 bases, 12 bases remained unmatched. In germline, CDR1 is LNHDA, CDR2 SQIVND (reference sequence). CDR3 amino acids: CASSIGTGALLYQPQHF. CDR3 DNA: TGTGCCAGTAGTATCGGGACAGGAGCTCTACTTTATCAGCCCCAGCATTTT.

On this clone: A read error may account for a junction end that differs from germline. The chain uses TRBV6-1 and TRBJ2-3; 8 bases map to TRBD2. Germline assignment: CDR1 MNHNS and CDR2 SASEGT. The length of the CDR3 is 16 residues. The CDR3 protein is CAISEGGRTSTDTQYF. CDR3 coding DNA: TGTGCCATCAGTGAGGGCGGGAGGACGAGCACAGATACGCAGTATTTT.

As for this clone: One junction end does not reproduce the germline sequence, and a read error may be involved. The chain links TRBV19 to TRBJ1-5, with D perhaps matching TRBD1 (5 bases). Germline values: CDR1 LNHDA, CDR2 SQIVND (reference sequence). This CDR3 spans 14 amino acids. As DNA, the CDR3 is TGTGCCAGTAGCATAGGAATGGGGGGTCAGCCCCAGCATTTT. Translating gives CASSIGMGGQPQHF. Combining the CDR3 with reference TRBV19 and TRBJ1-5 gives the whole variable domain DGGITQSPKYLFRKEGQNVTLSCEQNLNHDAMYWYRQDPGQGLRLIYYSQIVNDFQKGDIAEGYSVSREKKESFPLTVTSAQKNPTAFYLCASSIGMGGQPQHFGDGTRLSIL.

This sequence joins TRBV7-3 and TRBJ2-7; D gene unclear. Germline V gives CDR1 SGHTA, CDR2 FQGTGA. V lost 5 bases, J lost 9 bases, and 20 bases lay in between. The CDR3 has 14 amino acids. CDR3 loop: CASSPQEGSNGQYF. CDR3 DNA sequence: TGTGCCAGCAGCCCCCAGGAAGGTTCCAACGGGCAGTACTTC.

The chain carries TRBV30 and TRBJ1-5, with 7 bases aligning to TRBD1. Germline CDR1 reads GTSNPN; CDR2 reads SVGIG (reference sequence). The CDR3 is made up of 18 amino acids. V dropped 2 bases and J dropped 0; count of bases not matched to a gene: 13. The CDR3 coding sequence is TGTGCCTGGAGTATGACAAGGACAGGACGAAATAGCAATCAGCCCCAGCATTTT. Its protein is CAWSMTRTGRNSNQPQHF.

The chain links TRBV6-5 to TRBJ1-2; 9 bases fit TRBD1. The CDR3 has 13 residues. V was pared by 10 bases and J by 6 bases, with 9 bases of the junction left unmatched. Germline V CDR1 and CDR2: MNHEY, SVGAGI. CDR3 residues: CAIGQGTVDGYTF. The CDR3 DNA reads TGTGCCATCGGACAGGGGACGGTTGATGGCTACACCTTC.

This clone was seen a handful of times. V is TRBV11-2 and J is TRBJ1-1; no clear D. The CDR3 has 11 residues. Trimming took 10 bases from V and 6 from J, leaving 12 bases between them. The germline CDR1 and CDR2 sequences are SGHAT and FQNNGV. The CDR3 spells CATRELSEAFF. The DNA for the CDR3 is TGTGCCACGCGAGAGTTGTCTGAAGCTTTCTTT.

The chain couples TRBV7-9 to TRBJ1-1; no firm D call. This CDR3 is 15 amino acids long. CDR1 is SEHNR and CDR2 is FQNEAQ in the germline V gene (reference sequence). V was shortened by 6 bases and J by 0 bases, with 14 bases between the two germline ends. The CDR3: CASSPDSPVNTEAFF. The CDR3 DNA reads TGTGCCAGCAGTCCGGACTCTCCGGTGAACACTGAAGCTTTCTTT.

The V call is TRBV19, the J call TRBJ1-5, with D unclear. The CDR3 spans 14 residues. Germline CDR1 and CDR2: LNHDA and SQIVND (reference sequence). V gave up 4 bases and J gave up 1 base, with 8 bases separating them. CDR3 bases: TGTGCCAGTAGTAGAGGAGAGAGCAATCAGCCCCAGCATTTT. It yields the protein CASSRGESNQPQHF.

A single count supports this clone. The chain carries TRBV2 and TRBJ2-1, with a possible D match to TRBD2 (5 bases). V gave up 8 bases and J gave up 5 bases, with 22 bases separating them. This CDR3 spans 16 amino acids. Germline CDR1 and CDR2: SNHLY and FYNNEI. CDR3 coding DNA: TGTGCCAGCCCGTTGGGTCGGGGAAATTACAACAATGAGCAGTTCTTC. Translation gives CASPLGRGNYNNEQFF.

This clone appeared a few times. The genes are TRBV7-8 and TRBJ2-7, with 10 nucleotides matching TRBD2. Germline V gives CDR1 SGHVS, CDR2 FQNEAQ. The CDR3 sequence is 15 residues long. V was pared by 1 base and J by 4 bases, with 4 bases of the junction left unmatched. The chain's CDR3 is CASSLDSGRNYEQYF. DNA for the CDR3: TGTGCCAGCAGCTTAGATAGCGGGAGGAATTACGAGCAGTACTTC.

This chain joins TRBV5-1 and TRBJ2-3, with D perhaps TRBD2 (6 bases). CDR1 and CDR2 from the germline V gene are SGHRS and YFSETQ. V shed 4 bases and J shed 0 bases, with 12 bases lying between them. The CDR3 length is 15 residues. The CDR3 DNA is TGCGCCAGCAGCCTCCAGCGGGCAAGCACAGATACGCAGTATTTT. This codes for CASSLQRASTDTQYF.

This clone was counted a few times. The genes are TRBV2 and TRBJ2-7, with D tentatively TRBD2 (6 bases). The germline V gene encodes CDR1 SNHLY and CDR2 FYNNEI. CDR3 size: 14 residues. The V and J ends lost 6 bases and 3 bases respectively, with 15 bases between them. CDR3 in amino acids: CASRDSGGNYEQYF. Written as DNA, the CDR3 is TGTGCCAGCAGGGATAGCGGAGGAAACTACGAGCAGTACTTC.

The DNA of the CDR3 is TGTGCTAGTGCTGTCGCGGGAGGGACCGGGGAGCTGTTTTTT. This codes for CASAVAGGTGELFF. The genes are TRBV12-5 and TRBJ2-2; TRBD2 agrees at 9 bases. Losses at the gene ends were 7 bases for V and 5 bases for J; bases not matched to a gene: 5. CDR1 and CDR2 (germline): LGHNT, FRNRAP. This CDR3 is built from 14 residues. Together with reference TRBV12-5 and TRBJ2-2, the CDR3 gives the full variable domain: DARVTQTPRHKVTEMGQEVTMRCQPILGHNTVFWYRQTMMQGLELLAYFRNRAPLDDSGMPKDRFSAEMPDATLATLKIQPSEPRDSAVYFCASAVAGGTGELFFGEGSRLTVL.

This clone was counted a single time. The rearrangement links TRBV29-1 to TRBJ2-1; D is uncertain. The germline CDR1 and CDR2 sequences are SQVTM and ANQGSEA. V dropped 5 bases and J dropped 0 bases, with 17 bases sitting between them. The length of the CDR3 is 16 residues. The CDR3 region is CSVLSRRSSSYNEQFF. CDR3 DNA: TGCAGCGTTTTATCTAGGCGATCAAGCTCCTACAATGAGCAGTTCTTC.

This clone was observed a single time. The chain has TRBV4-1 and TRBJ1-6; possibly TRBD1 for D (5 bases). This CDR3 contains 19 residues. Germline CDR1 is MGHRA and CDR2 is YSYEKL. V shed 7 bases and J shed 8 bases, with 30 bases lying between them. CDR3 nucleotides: TGCGCCAGCACCAAAAGCGGGGGAGCCTTTTTACGGGTTGATTCACCCCTCCACTTT. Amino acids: CASTKSGGAFLRVDSPLHF.

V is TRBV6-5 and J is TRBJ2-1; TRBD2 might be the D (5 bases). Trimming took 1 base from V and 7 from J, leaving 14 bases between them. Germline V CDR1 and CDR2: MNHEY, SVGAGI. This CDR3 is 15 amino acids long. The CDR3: CASSYLGGTSNEQFF. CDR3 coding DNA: TGTGCCAGCAGTTACTTAGGAGGTACCTCGAATGAGCAGTTCTTC.

Written as DNA, the CDR3 is TGCAGCGTTGATACAGGGGATCACTATGGCTACACCTTC. Translating gives CSVDTGDHYGYTF. The gene calls are TRBV29-1 and TRBJ1-2; the match to TRBD1 covers 7 bases. This CDR3 contains 13 residues. Germline V CDR1 and CDR2: SQVTM, ANQGSEA. Trimming removed 3 bases from V and 3 bases from J; junction bases left unmatched: 4.

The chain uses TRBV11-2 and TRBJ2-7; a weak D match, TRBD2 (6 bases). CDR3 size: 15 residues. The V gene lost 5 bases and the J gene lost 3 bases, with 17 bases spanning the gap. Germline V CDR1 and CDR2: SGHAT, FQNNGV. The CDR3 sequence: CASSPGLSTYYEQYF. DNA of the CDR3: TGTGCCAGCAGCCCTGGACTATCCACATACTACGAGCAGTACTTC.

The CDR3 reads CASSPHRMNTEAFF. The CDR3 bases are TGCGCCAGCAGCCCCCACAGAATGAACACTGAAGCTTTCTTT. V is TRBV4-1 and J is TRBJ1-1; D is ambiguous. Trimming removed 4 bases from V and 0 bases from J, with 9 bases in between. The CDR3 sequence is 14 residues long. Germline V gives CDR1 MGHRA, CDR2 YSYEKL.

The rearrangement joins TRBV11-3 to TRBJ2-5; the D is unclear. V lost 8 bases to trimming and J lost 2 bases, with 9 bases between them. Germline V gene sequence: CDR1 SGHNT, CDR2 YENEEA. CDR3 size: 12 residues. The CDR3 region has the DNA TGTGCCAGCGGTGGCAAGCAAGAGACCCAGTACTTC. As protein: CASGGKQETQYF. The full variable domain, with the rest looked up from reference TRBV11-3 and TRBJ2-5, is EAGVVQSPRYKIIEKKQPVAFWCNPISGHNTLYWYLQNLGQGPELLIRYENEEAVDDSQLPKDRFSAERLKGVDSTLKIQPAELGDSAVYLCASGGKQETQYFGPGTRLLVL.